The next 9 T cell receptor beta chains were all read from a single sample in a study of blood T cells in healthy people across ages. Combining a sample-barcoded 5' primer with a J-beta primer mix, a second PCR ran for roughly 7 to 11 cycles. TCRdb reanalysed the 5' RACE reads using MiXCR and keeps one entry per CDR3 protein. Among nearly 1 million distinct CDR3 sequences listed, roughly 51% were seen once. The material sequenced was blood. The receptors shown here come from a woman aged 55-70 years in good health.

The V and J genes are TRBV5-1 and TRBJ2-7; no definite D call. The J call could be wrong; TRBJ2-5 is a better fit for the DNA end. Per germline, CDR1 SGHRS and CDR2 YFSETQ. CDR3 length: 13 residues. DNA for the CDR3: TGCGCCAGCAGCTTCCAGGATGGGGAGACCCAGTACTTC. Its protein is CASSFQDGETQYF.

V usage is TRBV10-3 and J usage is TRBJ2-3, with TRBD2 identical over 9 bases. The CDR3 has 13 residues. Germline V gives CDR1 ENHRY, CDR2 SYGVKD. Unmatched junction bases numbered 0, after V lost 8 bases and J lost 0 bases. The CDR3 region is CAIGLASTDTQYF. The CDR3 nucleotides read TGTGCCATCGGACTAGCGAGCACAGATACGCAGTATTTT.

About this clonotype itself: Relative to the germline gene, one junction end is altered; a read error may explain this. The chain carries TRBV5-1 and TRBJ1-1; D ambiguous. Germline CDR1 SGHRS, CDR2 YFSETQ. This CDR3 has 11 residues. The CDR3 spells CASSQNSEAFF. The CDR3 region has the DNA TGCGCCAGCAGCCAAAACAGTGAAGCTTTCTTT.

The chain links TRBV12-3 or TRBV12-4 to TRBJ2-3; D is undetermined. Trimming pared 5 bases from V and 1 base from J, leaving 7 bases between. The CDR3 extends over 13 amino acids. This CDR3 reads CASSVLRTDTQYF. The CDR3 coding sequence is TGTGCCAGCAGTGTCTTACGCACAGATACGCAGTATTTT.

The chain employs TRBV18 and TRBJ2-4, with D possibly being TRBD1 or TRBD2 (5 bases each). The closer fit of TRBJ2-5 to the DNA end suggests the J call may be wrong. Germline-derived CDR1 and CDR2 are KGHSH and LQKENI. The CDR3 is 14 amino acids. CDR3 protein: CASSDILEDRTQYF. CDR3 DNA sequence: TGTGCCAGCTCGGACATTTTGGAGGATAGGACCCAGTACTTC.

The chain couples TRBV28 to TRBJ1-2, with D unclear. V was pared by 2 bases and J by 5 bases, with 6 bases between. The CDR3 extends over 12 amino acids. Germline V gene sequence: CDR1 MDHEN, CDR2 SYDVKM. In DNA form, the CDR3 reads TGTGCCAGCAGTTTACCTCCGTATGGCTACACCTTC. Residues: CASSLPPYGYTF.

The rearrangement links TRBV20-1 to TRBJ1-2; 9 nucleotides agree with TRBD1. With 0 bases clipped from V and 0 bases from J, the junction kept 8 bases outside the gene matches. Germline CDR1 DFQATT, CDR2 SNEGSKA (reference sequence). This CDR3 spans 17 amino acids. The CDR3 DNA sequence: TGCAGTGCTAGAGATCGACAGGGGGTGAAAGCTAACTATGGCTACACCTTC. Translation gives CSARDRQGVKANYGYTF.

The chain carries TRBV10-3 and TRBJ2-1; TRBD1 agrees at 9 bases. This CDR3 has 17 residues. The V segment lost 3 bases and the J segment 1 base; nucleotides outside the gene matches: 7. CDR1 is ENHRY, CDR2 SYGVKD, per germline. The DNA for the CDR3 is TGTGCCATCAGTGAATCCGGGACAGGGTATTCCTACAATGAGCAGTTCTTC. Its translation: CAISESGTGYSYNEQFF.

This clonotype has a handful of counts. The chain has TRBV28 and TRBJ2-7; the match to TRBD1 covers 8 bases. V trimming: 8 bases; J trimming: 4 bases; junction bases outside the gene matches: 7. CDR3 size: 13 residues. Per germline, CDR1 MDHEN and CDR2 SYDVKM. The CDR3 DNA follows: TGTGCCAGCGGACGGACAGGGCGGTACGAGCAGTACTTC. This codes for CASGRTGRYEQYF.